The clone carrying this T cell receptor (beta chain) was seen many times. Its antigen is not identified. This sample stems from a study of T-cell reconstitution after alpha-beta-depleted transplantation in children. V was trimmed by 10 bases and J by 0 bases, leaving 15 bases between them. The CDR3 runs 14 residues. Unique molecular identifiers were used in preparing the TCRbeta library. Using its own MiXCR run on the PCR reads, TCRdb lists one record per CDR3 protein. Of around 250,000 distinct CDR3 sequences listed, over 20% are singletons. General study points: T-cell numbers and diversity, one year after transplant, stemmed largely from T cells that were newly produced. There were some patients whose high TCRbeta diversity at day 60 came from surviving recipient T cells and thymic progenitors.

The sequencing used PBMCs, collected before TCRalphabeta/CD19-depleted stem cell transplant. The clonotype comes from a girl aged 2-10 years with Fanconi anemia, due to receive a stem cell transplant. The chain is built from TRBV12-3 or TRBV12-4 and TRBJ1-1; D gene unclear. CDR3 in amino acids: CATRPRGLNTEAFF. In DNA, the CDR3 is TGTGCCACACGACCTCGGGGATTGAACACTGAAGCTTTCTTT.